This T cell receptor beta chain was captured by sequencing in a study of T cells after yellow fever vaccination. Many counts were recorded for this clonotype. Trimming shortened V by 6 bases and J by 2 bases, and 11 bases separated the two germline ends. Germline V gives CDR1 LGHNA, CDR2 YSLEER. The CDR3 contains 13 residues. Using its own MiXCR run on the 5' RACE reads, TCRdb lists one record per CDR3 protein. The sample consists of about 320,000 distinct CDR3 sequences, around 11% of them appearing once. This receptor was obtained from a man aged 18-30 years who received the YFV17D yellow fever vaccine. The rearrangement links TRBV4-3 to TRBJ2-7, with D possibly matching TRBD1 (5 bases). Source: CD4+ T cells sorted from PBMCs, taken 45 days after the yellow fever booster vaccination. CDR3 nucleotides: TGCGCCAGCAGTCGAGACAGAGCCTACGAGCAGTACTTC. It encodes CASSRDRAYEQYF.